The text below deals with one T cell receptor beta chain. These data originate in a study of control samples from healthy donors and cancer patients. Here immunoSEQ multiplex PCR was the method, and the copy in TCRdb shows in-frame clones only, minus some. The data contain 50,000 to 70,000 clones, 88% of them singletons. The CDR3 is 15 amino acids. V dropped 4 bases and J dropped 0 bases, with 10 bases sitting between them. Germline V gene lookup returns CDR1 LNHDA and CDR2 SQIVND (reference sequence). Sequenced: blood. The origin of this receptor is a man aged 50-60 years in good health. This sequence joins TRBV19 and TRBJ2-1, with no clear D. The CDR3: CASSTYGNSYNEQFF. The CDR3 nucleotides are TGTGCCAGTAGTACCTATGGGAACTCCTACAATGAGCAGTTCTTC. Combining the CDR3 with reference TRBV19 and TRBJ2-1 gives the whole variable domain DGGITQSPKYLFRKEGQNVTLSCEQNLNHDAMYWYRQDPGQGLRLIYYSQIVNDFQKGDIAEGYSVSREKKESFPLTVTSAQKNPTAFYLCASSTYGNSYNEQFFGPGTRLTVL.